This is a list of T cell receptor beta chains from one sample in a study of persistence of HIV-infected CD4 T cells. Measured with immunoSEQ multiplex PCR; TCRdb has only the in-frame clones, and not every one. The profile shows under 45,000 clones, around 90% of them singletons. Their specific antigens are unknown. The sequences come from CD4+ T cells sorted from PBMCs after 18-hour stimulation, collected from a patient who received antiretroviral therapy. These receptors were collected from an adult man with HIV who was CMV-seropositive. CDR3s include the opening cysteine and the closing phenylalanine or tryptophan. D genes are given only for firm matches. Where a row states a size, it is once, few, many or the class of an expanded clone; other rows omit it.

cdr3_nt cdr3_aa d_call v_call clone_size j_call
TGTGCCAGCAGTGAACAGGCAGGCCTCTCTGGAAACACCATATATTTT CASSEQAGLSGNTIYF NA TRBV2 NA TRBJ1-3
TGTGCCACCAGTGACCGGACAGGGGGCTGGAACACCGGGGAGCTGTTTTTT CATSDRTGGWNTGELFF TRBD1 TRBV24-1 NA TRBJ2-2
TGTGCCAGCAGCTTAGACAGGGGACGCACTGAAGCTTTCTTT CASSLDRGRTEAFF TRBD1 TRBV7-8 NA TRBJ1-1
TGTGCCAGCTCTTTCCTGGAAGGTACGCAGTATTTT CASSFLEGTQYF NA TRBV18 NA TRBJ2-3
TGTGCCAGCAGTTACTCGGGGAGACAGCCCCAGCATTTT CASSYSGRQPQHF NA TRBV6-5 NA TRBJ1-5
TGTGCCAGCAGTCATCACAATGAGCAGTTCTTC CASSHHNEQFF NA TRBV6-6 NA TRBJ2-1
TGTGCCAGTAACCTTAGGCAGGGGGGAACTGAAGCTTTCTTT CASNLRQGGTEAFF TRBD1 TRBV19 NA TRBJ1-1
TGTGCCAGCAGCTTAAACGGGTTCAACAGGGTAAAGGACAATGAGCAGTTCTTC CASSLNGFNRVKDNEQFF NA TRBV7-2 NA TRBJ2-1
TGTGCCAGTAAAAGGCGGCCGAGCTCCTACGAGCAGTACTTC CASKRRPSSYEQYF NA TRBV19 NA TRBJ2-7
TGTGCCAGCACCTCAGGGCCCACTACGAGGGATGAGCAGTTCTTC CASTSGPTTRDEQFF NA TRBV5-6 NA TRBJ2-1
TGTGCCAGTACCGGGCGGGGAGTAGTGGGGGCCAACGTCCTGACTTTC CASTGRGVVGANVLTF NA TRBV19 few TRBJ2-6
TGTGCCAGCAGCACCGCCGAAAAGGGGCTGGCTAATGAAAAACTGTTTTTT CASSTAEKGLANEKLFF NA TRBV21-1 NA TRBJ1-4
TGTGCCAGCAGCCAAGGAGGAGGGCAGGGGACTTCACCCCTCCACTTT CASSQGGGQGTSPLHF NA TRBV3-1/TRBV3-2 NA TRBJ1-6
TGTGCCAGCAGCTTATCCCATCAGTTAGGAGGCAATGAGCAGTTCTTC CASSLSHQLGGNEQFF NA TRBV7-7 few TRBJ2-1
TGTGCCACCAGTGACTCGGGACAGGGGGTCACCGGGGAGCTGTTTTTT CATSDSGQGVTGELFF TRBD1 TRBV24-1 NA TRBJ2-2
TGTGCCAGCAGTTCGCAAATCCTGACAGGGGGAGAGACCCAGTACTTC CASSSQILTGGETQYF TRBD1 TRBV6-5 NA TRBJ2-5
TGTGCCAGCAGTCACAGCGGGGGGCAAGATACGCAGTATTTT CASSHSGGQDTQYF TRBD2 TRBV6-4 NA TRBJ2-3
TGTGCCAGCTCACGAGGTGGAACAGGGGACTACGAGCAGTACTTC CASSRGGTGDYEQYF TRBD1 TRBV18 NA TRBJ2-7
TGCGCCAGCAGCTTGGAGGCCCGCAGGGTGTCTGAAGCTTTCTTT CASSLEARRVSEAFF NA TRBV5-1 NA TRBJ1-1
TGTGCCAGCTCGGACAGGGTTAACACTGAAGCTTTCTTT CASSDRVNTEAFF TRBD1 TRBV18 once TRBJ1-1
TGTGCCAGCAGCCAAACACGGCAGGGAAACCACGAGCAGTACTTC CASSQTRQGNHEQYF NA TRBV6-5 NA TRBJ2-7
TGCGCCAGCAGCCAGTCTAGCTCTGGAAACACCATATATTTT CASSQSSSGNTIYF NA TRBV5-1 NA TRBJ1-3
TGTGCCACCAGTGATTCCACCGGGACAGCAAACACCGGGGAGCTGTTTTTT CATSDSTGTANTGELFF TRBD1 TRBV24-1 NA TRBJ2-2
TGTGCCAGCAGCTCTCAGACCGGCACTGAAGCTTTCTTT CASSSQTGTEAFF NA TRBV7-2 NA TRBJ1-1
TGTGCCAGCAGCCGAAATACAGGGGCGAATCAGCCCCAGCATTTT CASSRNTGANQPQHF TRBD1 TRBV7-8 NA TRBJ1-5
TGTGCCAGCAGCCCAGGGGGTTTAGATACGCAGTATTTT CASSPGGLDTQYF TRBD1 TRBV3-1/TRBV3-2 NA TRBJ2-3
TGTGCCAGCAGCCTGGGACAGGGGATGGATCAGCCCCAGCATTTT CASSLGQGMDQPQHF TRBD1 TRBV6-5 NA TRBJ1-5
TGTGCCAGTAGTGATGGGTTATCCTACAATGAGCAGTTCTTC CASSDGLSYNEQFF NA TRBV19 NA TRBJ2-1
TGTGCCACCGACCGACAGGGTAAAGGCTACACCTTC CATDRQGKGYTF TRBD1 TRBV28 NA TRBJ1-2
TGTGCCAGCTCACCAAGATCAGGGGGCGGACGGTTGCAGTTCCACGAGCAGTACTTC CASSPRSGGGRLQFHEQYF TRBD1 TRBV18 NA TRBJ2-7
TGTGCCAGCAGACCCCGGACAGACGGTGAGCAGTTCTTC CASRPRTDGEQFF NA TRBV2 NA TRBJ2-1
TGTGCCAGCAGTTACCTGGACCGTAATCAGCCCCAGCATTTT CASSYLDRNQPQHF NA TRBV6-6 few TRBJ1-5
TGTGCCAGCAGTGAATCAGTAAAGTTGCGGGCTTTCTTT CASSESVKLRAFF NA TRBV6-1 NA TRBJ1-1
TGTGCCAGCAGCCCCAGCTCCGGTCAGCCCCAGCATTTT CASSPSSGQPQHF NA TRBV5-5 NA TRBJ1-5
TGTGCCAGCAGCTTGGAGTTCAGCGCTAACTATGGCTACACCTTC CASSLEFSANYGYTF NA TRBV5-8 NA TRBJ1-2
TGTGCCAGCAGCCAAGGGGGGGCCTACAATGAGCAGTTCTTC CASSQGGAYNEQFF NA TRBV3-1/TRBV3-2 NA TRBJ2-1
TGTGCCAGTTCTGGACAGGCTAATTCACCCCTCCACTTT CASSGQANSPLHF TRBD1 TRBV7-2 few TRBJ1-6
TGTGCCAGCTCAGAACGACCGAGAGATCGGTATGGCTACACCTTC CASSERPRDRYGYTF NA TRBV18 NA TRBJ1-2
TGTGCCAGCAGCCCCCCGGACACCCAGGGCTTTTACAATGAGCAGTTCTTC CASSPPDTQGFYNEQFF NA TRBV27 NA TRBJ2-1
TGTGCCAGCAGGGTACAGGGGCAGTACGAGCAGTACTTC CASRVQGQYEQYF TRBD1 TRBV6-5 NA TRBJ2-7
TGTGCCAGCAGCCTGTCCGGGACAGGGAATGAAAAACTGTTTTTT CASSLSGTGNEKLFF TRBD1 TRBV3-1/TRBV3-2 NA TRBJ1-4